This T cell receptor (beta chain) was recorded in a study of Graves' ophthalmopathy and Graves' hyperthyroidism. Study-wide context: No ophthalmopathy within 18 months of follow-up signified stable hyperthyroidism. Overall study findings and caveats: Ophthalmopathy progression prediction by the model yielded a sensitivity of 55% to 71% and a specificity of 72.22%.

This clonotype was detected many times. Antigen: not known. The V and J ends lost 8 bases and 2 bases respectively, with 16 bases between them. This CDR3 spans 14 amino acids. Germline CDR1 is WSHSY and CDR2 is SAAADI. The authors amplified TCR beta CDR3 regions, and they did so from RNA transcripts for repertoire sequencing. A first-round RT-PCR used HTBI primers, followed by a second-round multiplex PCR. A single record per CDR3 protein comes from TCRdb applying MiXCR to the multiplex PCR reads. The sample carries around 1,200,000 distinct CDR3 sequences, about 40% recorded once. The hyperthyroidism patients, aged 18 to 65, had been newly diagnosed, with under 2 months' duration.

Sequenced sample: peripheral blood or thyroid tissue (not recorded which). The chain recombines TRBV10-2 with TRBJ2-7, with D tentatively TRBD1 (5 bases). The TCR comes from an adult man with Graves' hyperthyroidism. Written as DNA, the CDR3 is TGCGCCAGCGGACCCCGAGCAGGGACCTACGAGCAGTACTTC. Its translation: CASGPRAGTYEQYF.